What follows are 13 T cell receptor beta chains derived from one specimen sequenced in a study of siplizumab effects on memory and regulatory T cells. Some clones are missing from TCRdb's copy, which holds only in-frame ones; the method was immunoSEQ multiplex PCR. Among about 97,000 clones, around nine tenths were seen once, and the ten largest hold about 1.1%. The sample taken for sequencing was CD4+ T cells sorted from blood. These receptor sequences come from a human donor in good health.

V usage is TRBV5-4 and J usage is TRBJ2-3, with TRBD2 matching 9 bases. V lost 5 bases, J lost 5 bases, and 9 bases stayed unmatched. The CDR3 sequence is 15 residues long. CDR1 is SGHNT and CDR2 is YYREEE in the germline V gene (reference sequence). CDR3 bases: TGTGCCAGCAGAAGGCTAGCGGGAAATCGAGATACGCAGTATTTT. It is translated as CASRRLAGNRDTQYF.

The V gene is TRBV5-5, the J gene TRBJ1-5; D remains ambiguous. Trimming cost V 5 bases and J 7 bases, with 19 bases left between them. Germline CDR1 and CDR2: SGHKS and YYEKEE (reference sequence). The CDR3 covers 15 residues. The CDR3 sequence is CASRTSLLAGQPQHF. Here the CDR3 DNA reads TGTGCCAGCAGAACCTCCCTCCTGGCGGGACAGCCCCAGCATTTT.

This chain uses TRBV9 with TRBJ1-2, with D possibly matching TRBD1 (6 bases). V was shortened by 2 bases and J by 4 bases, with 9 bases between the two germline ends. The CDR3 is made up of 13 amino acids. CDR1 SGDLS and CDR2 YYNGEE come from the germline V gene. The CDR3 reads CASSVTGRYGYTF. The DNA of the CDR3 is TGTGCCAGCAGCGTTACAGGGCGCTATGGCTACACCTTC.

This chain links TRBV19 with TRBJ2-3; TRBD1 agrees at 7 bases. Germline V gives CDR1 LNHDA, CDR2 SQIVND (reference sequence). The CDR3 runs 13 residues. The V gene end was trimmed by 6 bases and the J gene end by 5 bases; junction bases not matched to a gene: 5. CDR3 coding DNA: TGTGCCAGTAGGAACAGGGGAAGAGATACGCAGTATTTT. This codes for CASRNRGRDTQYF. Using reference TRBV19 and TRBJ2-3 for the parts outside the CDR3, the full variable domain is DGGITQSPKYLFRKEGQNVTLSCEQNLNHDAMYWYRQDPGQGLRLIYYSQIVNDFQKGDIAEGYSVSREKKESFPLTVTSAQKNPTAFYLCASRNRGRDTQYFGPGTRLTVL.

The gene calls are TRBV9 and TRBJ1-3; D unresolved. The CDR3 spans 17 residues. V was shortened by 0 bases and J by 3 bases, with 16 bases between the two germline ends. Per germline, CDR1 SGDLS and CDR2 YYNGEE. CDR3 residues: CASSVGVKGGSGNTIYF. The CDR3, as DNA: TGTGCCAGCAGCGTAGGAGTTAAGGGTGGCAGTGGAAACACCATATATTTT. Complete variable domain (other parts from reference TRBV9 and TRBJ1-3): DSGVTQTPKHLITATGQRVTLRCSPRSGDLSVYWYQQSLDQGLQFLIQYYNGEERAKGNILERFSAQQFPDLHSELNLSSLELGDSALYFCASSVGVKGGSGNTIYFGEGSWLTVV.

This chain connects TRBV5-1 to TRBJ2-7; D is unclear. V dropped 2 bases and J dropped 4 bases, with 7 bases sitting between them. The CDR3 is 12 residues long. Per the germline V gene, CDR1 is SGHRS and CDR2 is YFSETQ. Written as DNA, the CDR3 is TGCGCCAGCAGCTTAGGCGGATACGAGCAGTACTTC. Its protein product is CASSLGGYEQYF.

The chain links TRBV7-3 to TRBJ2-5, with D unclear. CDR1 and CDR2 (germline): SGHTA, FQGTGA. The CDR3 has 13 residues. The germline V and J ends were trimmed by 4 bases and 3 bases, with 9 bases remaining between them. The CDR3 is CASSSQMEETQYF. Here the CDR3 DNA reads TGTGCCAGCAGCTCACAGATGGAAGAGACCCAGTACTTC.

The V gene is TRBV29-1, the J gene TRBJ2-3; D gene unclear. V was cut by 4 bases and J by 3 bases, with 11 bases left in between. This CDR3 region has 13 residues. Germline V gives CDR1 SQVTM, CDR2 ANQGSEA. CDR3 bases: TGCAGCGTTGCCGTACCACTAACAGATACGCAGTATTTT. Protein: CSVAVPLTDTQYF.

The chain carries TRBV4-2 and TRBJ1-6; TRBD1 might be the D (6 bases). CDR1 is LGHNA, CDR2 YNFKEQ, per germline. Trimming stripped 3 bases from V and 10 bases from J, with 13 bases between. This CDR3 comprises 14 residues. CDR3 sequence reads: CASSHPNRDSPLHF. The CDR3 coding sequence is TGTGCCAGCAGCCATCCCAACAGGGACTCACCCCTCCACTTT.

The rearrangement uses TRBV4-2 and TRBJ2-7, with TRBD1 identical over 9 bases. The length of the CDR3 is 16 residues. V was clipped by 5 bases and J by 3 bases; unmatched bases: 11. In germline, CDR1 is LGHNA, CDR2 YNFKEQ. CDR3 loop: CASSVSEGQGVYEQYF. CDR3 nucleotides: TGTGCCAGCAGCGTAAGTGAGGGACAGGGTGTCTACGAGCAGTACTTC.

The chain has TRBV9 and TRBJ1-5; D is ambiguous. This CDR3 contains 14 residues. V lost 0 bases to trimming and J lost 2 bases, with 6 bases between them. From germline, CDR1 is SGDLS and CDR2 YYNGEE. As DNA, the CDR3 is TGTGCCAGCAGCGTAGAGGGTGGCAATCAGCCCCAGCATTTT. Amino acid sequence: CASSVEGGNQPQHF. Full variable domain (remainder filled in from reference TRBV9 and TRBJ1-5): DSGVTQTPKHLITATGQRVTLRCSPRSGDLSVYWYQQSLDQGLQFLIQYYNGEERAKGNILERFSAQQFPDLHSELNLSSLELGDSALYFCASSVEGGNQPQHFGDGTRLSIL.

The J gene is TRBJ1-3, the V gene TRBV13; TRBD1 aligns across 11 bases. The CDR3 totals 12 residues. The V segment lost 8 bases and the J segment 8 bases; nucleotides outside the gene matches: 2. The germline V gene has CDR1 PRHDT and CDR2 FYEKMQ (reference sequence). DNA for the CDR3: TGTGCCAGCGGGACAGGGGGTCACACCATATATTTT. It codes for CASGTGGHTIYF.

V is TRBV11-1 and J is TRBJ2-1; 10 positions agree with TRBD2. The length of the CDR3 is 15 residues. Germline loops: CDR1 SGHAT, CDR2 FQDESV (reference sequence). Losses at the gene ends were 6 bases for V and 8 bases for J; bases not matched to a gene: 10. In DNA form, the CDR3 reads TGTGCCAGCAGGCGAGCGGGAGGGTTAGGTGATGAGCAGTTCTTC. Its protein is CASRRAGGLGDEQFF.